This record covers a single TCR beta chain. The source of the sample is a study of blood T cell repertoires in COVID-19. The wider study: Samples came from the United States, Italy and Spain, spanning acute and convalescent COVID-19. From T cells, B-cell-depleted T cells, or PBMCs came the material, which was cDNA or gDNA.

J gave up 2 bases and V 11 bases, and 13 bases lay outside the gene matches. The CDR3 consists of 15 residues. Germline V gene sequence: CDR1 SEHNR, CDR2 FQNEAQ (reference sequence). In the original analysis: Quantification of nucleated cells was approximated via reference gene primer amplification. Sequencing was performed with immunoSEQ multiplex PCR; in TCRdb, only in-frame clones are kept and a portion is missing. V, J and clone size are taken as reported in that table, and D and trimming were inferred from the DNA itself. Of roughly 350,000 clones detected, 85% to 90% appear once; the ten largest clones hold roughly 6.6%. Followed longitudinally, the Seattle patients had been enrolled during active infection.

The chain has TRBV7-9 and TRBJ2-5; 8 bases align to TRBD1. The sample was peripheral blood. The origin of this receptor is a woman between 65 and 79 years old with COVID-19, enrolled during active disease. CDR3 residues: CASEGDRIRQETQYF. The DNA for the CDR3 is TGTGCCTCCGAGGGGGACAGGATACGACAAGAGACCCAGTACTTC.